The clone carrying this T cell receptor beta chain occurred a few times. It was with 60 Vbeta and 13 Jbeta primers that the PCR ran. Produced via immunoSEQ multiplex PCR; TCRdb's table is partial and in-frame only. This table holds fewer than 250,000 clones, approximately 80% found once. This sample stems from a study of cytomegalovirus exposure and HLA in healthy donors. CDR3 length: 12 residues. Germline loops: CDR1 LNHDA, CDR2 SQIVND (reference sequence). V gave up 3 bases and J gave up 6 bases, with 9 bases separating them. The receptor was derived from a woman in her 30s in good health and CMV-seropositive. Sequences were obtained from PBMCs. V is TRBV19 and J is TRBJ2-7; D might be TRBD2 (6 bases). CDR3 sequence: CASSMLGGEQYF. DNA of the CDR3: TGTGCCAGTAGTATGCTGGGGGGCGAGCAGTACTTC.